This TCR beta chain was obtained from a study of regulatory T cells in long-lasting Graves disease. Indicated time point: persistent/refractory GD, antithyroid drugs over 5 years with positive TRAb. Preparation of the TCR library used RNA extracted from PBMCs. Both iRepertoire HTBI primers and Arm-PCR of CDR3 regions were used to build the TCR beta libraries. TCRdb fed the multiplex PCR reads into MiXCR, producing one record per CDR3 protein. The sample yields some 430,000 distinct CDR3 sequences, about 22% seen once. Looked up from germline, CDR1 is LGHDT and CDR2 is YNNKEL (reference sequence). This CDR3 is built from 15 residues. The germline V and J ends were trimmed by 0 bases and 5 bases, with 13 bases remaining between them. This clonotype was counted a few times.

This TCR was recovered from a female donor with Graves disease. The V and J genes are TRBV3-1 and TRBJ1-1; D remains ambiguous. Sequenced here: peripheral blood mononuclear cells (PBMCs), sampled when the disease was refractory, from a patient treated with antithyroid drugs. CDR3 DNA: TGTGCCAGCAGCCAAGATGTGGGTACGGGGACTGAAGCTTTCTTT. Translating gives CASSQDVGTGTEAFF.